This T cell receptor beta chain originates from a study of T cell responses to AZD1222 COVID-19 vaccine. General observations from the study: Spike-specific TCR breadth and depth went up after people got two AZD1222 doses.

This CDR3 region has 12 residues. V lost 6 bases and J lost 3, with 8 bases in between. CDR1 is SNHLY, CDR2 FYNNEI, per germline. TCRdb keeps only in-frame clones here, not all; method: immunoSEQ multiplex PCR. Of tens of thousands of clones in the sample, roughly 91% were seen once. On this clone itself: Antigen specificity is unknown.

The rearrangement uses TRBV2 and TRBJ1-2, with TRBD1 as a possible D gene (5 bases). This sample comprised peripheral blood, obtained 28 days after the second dose of the MenACWY control vaccine. The sequence derives from an adult who received the MenACWY meningococcal vaccine as a control. In nucleotides, the CDR3 is TGTGCCAGCAGAGGGACTGACTATGGCTACACCTTC. As protein: CASRGTDYGYTF.